This is a list of T cell receptor beta chains from one sample in a study of regulatory T cells in long-lasting Graves disease. TCRdb used MiXCR to reprocess the multiplex PCR reads, holding one entry per CDR3 protein. The repertoire holds over 300,000 distinct CDR3 sequences, with 15% to 20% as singletons. The material was peripheral blood mononuclear cells (PBMCs), obtained when the disease was refractory, from a patient treated with antithyroid drugs. These receptors were taken from a female donor with Graves disease. Both conserved end residues are part of each CDR3. Each record gives: V gene, clone size, J gene, D gene, CDR3 length, CDR3 protein, CDR3 DNA. D genes are given only for firm matches. Part of the rows lack a size; the others show once, few, many or a class for expanded clones.

>TRBV30|many|TRBJ2-5|-|14
CAWSVSYAQETQYF
TGTGCCTGGAGTGTATCCTACGCACAAGAGACCCAGTACTTC
>TRBV29-1|-|TRBJ1-1|-|12
CSGCGLNTEAFF
TGCAGCGGATGCGGGCTGAACACTGAAGCTTTCTTT
>TRBV12-3/TRBV12-4|many|TRBJ2-7|TRBD1|15
CASSTDRERVYEQYF
TGTGCCAGCAGTACCGACAGGGAAAGGGTCTACGAGCAGTACTTC
>TRBV11-2|many|TRBJ2-5|-|14
CASSLVDYQETQYF
TGTGCCAGCAGCTTAGTCGATTACCAAGAGACCCAGTACTTC
>TRBV6-2/TRBV6-3|many|TRBJ1-1|-|14
CASSYRTDRGEAFF
TGTGCCAGCAGTTACCGCACAGATAGAGGGGAAGCTTTCTTT
>TRBV6-2/TRBV6-3|many|TRBJ2-7|TRBD2|13
CASSYIAGYEQYF
TGTGCCAGCAGTTACATAGCGGGCTACGAGCAGTACTTC
>TRBV27|many|TRBJ1-5|TRBD1|15
CASTQTGGSNQPQHF
TGTGCCAGCACCCAGACAGGGGGAAGCAATCAGCCCCAGCATTTT
>TRBV6-2/TRBV6-3|-|TRBJ2-7|-|13
CASSLIVSYEQYF
TGTGCCAGCAGCTTAATAGTCTCCTACGAGCAGTACTTC
>TRBV20-1|many|TRBJ1-2|TRBD1|13
CSAPADRVGGYTF
TGCAGTGCTCCCGCAGACAGGGTTGGGGGCTACACCTTC
>TRBV18|once|TRBJ2-2|TRBD1|16
CASSPVGQGTAGELFF
TGTGCCAGCTCACCAGTGGGACAGGGTACGGCCGGGGAGCTGTTTTTT
>TRBV2|many|TRBJ2-2|TRBD1|15
CANPRDREDTGELFF
TGTGCCAACCCCCGGGACAGGGAGGACACCGGGGAGCTGTTTTTT
>TRBV5-6|many|TRBJ1-2|-|15
CASTSPQGVRYGYTF
TGTGCCAGCACGAGCCCACAGGGAGTTCGCTATGGCTACACCTTC
>TRBV3-1|many|TRBJ1-2|-|12
CASSQRNGGYTF
TGTGCCAGCAGCCAGAGAAATGGGGGCTACACCTTC
>TRBV5-1|few|TRBJ2-7|TRBD2|16
CASSQGQSSGSYEQYF
TGCGCCAGCAGCCAGGGCCAGTCTAGCGGGTCCTACGAGCAGTACTTC
>TRBV4-2|-|TRBJ1-2|-|14
CASQDRQPPGGYTF
TGTGCCAGCCAAGATCGGCAGCCTCCCGGGGGCTACACCTTC
>TRBV27|-|TRBJ2-3|-|13
CASSLSPKNTQYF
TGTGCCAGCAGTTTATCGCCCAAGAATACGCAGTATTTT
>TRBV12-3/TRBV12-4|many|TRBJ1-1|-|16
CASSPTARGWNTEAFF
TGTGCCAGCAGTCCTACCGCCAGGGGCTGGAACACTGAAGCTTTCTTT